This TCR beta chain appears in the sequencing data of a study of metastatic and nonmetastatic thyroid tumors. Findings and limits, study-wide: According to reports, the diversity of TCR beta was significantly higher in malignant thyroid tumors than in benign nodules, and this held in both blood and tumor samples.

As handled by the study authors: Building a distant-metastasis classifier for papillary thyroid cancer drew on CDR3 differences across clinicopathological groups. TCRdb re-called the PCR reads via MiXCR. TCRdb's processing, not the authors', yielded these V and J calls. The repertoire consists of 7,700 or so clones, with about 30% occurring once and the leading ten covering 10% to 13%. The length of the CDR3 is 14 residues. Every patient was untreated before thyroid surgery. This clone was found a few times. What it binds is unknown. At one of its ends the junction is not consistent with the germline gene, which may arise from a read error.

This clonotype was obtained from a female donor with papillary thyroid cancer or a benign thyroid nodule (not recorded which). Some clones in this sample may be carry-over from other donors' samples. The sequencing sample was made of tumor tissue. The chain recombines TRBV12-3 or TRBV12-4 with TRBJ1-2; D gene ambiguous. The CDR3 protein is CASTPGGLLYGYAF. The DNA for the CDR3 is TGTGCCAGCACTCCAGGCGGATTGTTGTATGGCTACGCCTTC.